This TCR beta chain appears in the sequencing data of a study of blood T cell repertoires in COVID-19. Study as a whole: COVID-19 samples collected from the United States, Italy and Spain covered acute and convalescent phases. The cDNA or gDNA used as material had been derived from T cells, B-cell-depleted T cells, or PBMCs.

Which cohort a participant joined came from the clinical history participants gave. Authors' data handling: Researchers report that nucleated cell counts were estimated from reference gene primer amplification. TCRdb's table, derived via immunoSEQ multiplex PCR, lists solely in-frame clones and lacks some. Clone size and the V and J calls come from that table; the DNA yielded D and trimming. The repertoire includes 350,000 to 550,000 clones, roughly nine tenths of them detected once, and roughly 1.1% sits in the top ten. This CDR3 region has 11 residues. In germline, CDR1 is SQVTM, CDR2 ANQGSEA. Trimming left V 6 bases short and J 8 bases short, with 13 bases between.

Sequencing was carried out using PBMCs or T cells enriched from blood (not recorded which). This receptor was identified in a young man who had recovered from COVID-19. The chain carries TRBV29-1 and TRBJ1-2; a possible D gene is TRBD1 (5 bases). CDR3 nucleotides: TGCAGCGTGTCCAGGGATGGAGGCTACACCTTC. It translates to CSVSRDGGYTF.